This TCR beta chain stems from a study of beta chain features in type 1 diabetes. About the study: There were 107,917,701 sorted cells examined across all samples. Study-wide results and limits: It was among patients, rather than healthy donors, that naive, central memory and Treg TCRB repertoires appeared more similar. Type 1 diabetes patients showed fewer insertions and more deletions at VDJ junctions. Across all four CD4+ subsets, people with type 1 diabetes showed modestly shorter TCRB CDR3s.

A few counts support this clone. The target antigen is unknown. The single heparinised draw taken from each donor contained roughly 100 mL of blood on average. V was shortened by 0 bases and J by 7 bases, with 18 bases between the two germline ends. Germline CDR1 and CDR2: MNHEY and SVGAGI. This CDR3 comprises 16 residues. Isolated RNA was reverse transcribed in full, so expressed TCRB transcripts were sequenced. Clones were read by immunoSEQ multiplex PCR, and TCRdb kept only the in-frame ones, dropping some. Of 630,000 or so clones detected, over 13% appear once; the ten largest clones hold 0.03% to 0.045%.

Material: naive CD4+ T cells from blood. The chain combines TRBV6-5 with TRBJ1-2, with a weak D call TRBD1 (5 bases). The sequence came from a man aged 18 to 29 with type 1 diabetes. CDR3 DNA sequence: TGTGCCAGCAGTTACTCGATGTTGGGGGGTAGTCGTGGCTACACCTTC. Amino acid sequence: CASSYSMLGGSRGYTF.